Listed here is a single TCR beta chain. Its antigen is as yet unknown. This sample was included in a study of shared clonotypes between healthy human individuals. CD45RO negativity and positive selection for CCR7 defined naive CD8 cells, a population that excluded terminally differentiated effector memory CD45RA+ cells. Per the original methods: Junction-only sequences without quality scores came from ImmunoSEQ, so filtering differed. TCRdb's copy holds only in-frame clones and misses some; the assay was immunoSEQ multiplex PCR. Clone size and the V and J calls come from that table; the DNA yielded D and trimming. The sample contains roughly 2,000,000 clones, about 94% of which appear only once. Overall study results and limits: Sequencing depth was predicted to influence how clonotypes are shared among donors. Generation of non-shared clonotypes was less probable than generation of clonotypes shared by all four donors.

The receptor comes from a man aged 18-30 years in good health. Input material: naive CD8+ T cells sorted from blood.

The CDR3 sequence is CASSNGNEQFF. CDR3 sequence (DNA): TGTGCCAGTAGTAACGGGAACGAGCAGTTCTTC. The rearrangement joins TRBV19 to TRBJ2-1, with D possibly TRBD2 on 5 matching bases. The V gene lost 4 bases and the J gene lost 10 bases, with 8 bases spanning the gap. The CDR3 totals 11 residues. The germline V gene has CDR1 LNHDA and CDR2 SQIVND (reference sequence).